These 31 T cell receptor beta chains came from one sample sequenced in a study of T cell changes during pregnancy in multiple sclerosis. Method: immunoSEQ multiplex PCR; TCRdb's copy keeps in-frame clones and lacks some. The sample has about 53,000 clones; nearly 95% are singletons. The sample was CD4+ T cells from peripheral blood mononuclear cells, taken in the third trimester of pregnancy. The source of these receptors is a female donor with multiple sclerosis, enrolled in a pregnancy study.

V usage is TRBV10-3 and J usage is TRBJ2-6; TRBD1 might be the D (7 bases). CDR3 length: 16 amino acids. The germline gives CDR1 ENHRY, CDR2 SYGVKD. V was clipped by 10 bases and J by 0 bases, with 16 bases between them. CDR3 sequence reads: CASHPGGGSGANVLTF. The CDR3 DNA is TGTGCCAGCCACCCAGGGGGAGGCTCTGGGGCCAACGTCCTGACTTTC.

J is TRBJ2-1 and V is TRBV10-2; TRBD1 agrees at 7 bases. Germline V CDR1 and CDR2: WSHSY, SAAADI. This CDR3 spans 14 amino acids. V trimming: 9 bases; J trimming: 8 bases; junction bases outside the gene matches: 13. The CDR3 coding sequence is TGCGCCAGGAGGGACAGAAAAGGGATCGATGAGCAGTTCTTC. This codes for CARRDRKGIDEQFF.

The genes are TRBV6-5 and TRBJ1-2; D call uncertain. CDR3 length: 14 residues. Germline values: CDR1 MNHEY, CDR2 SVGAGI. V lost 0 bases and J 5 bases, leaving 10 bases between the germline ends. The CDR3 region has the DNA TGTGCCAGCAGTTACTCGAAGAGTGAATATGGCTACACCTTC. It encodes CASSYSKSEYGYTF.

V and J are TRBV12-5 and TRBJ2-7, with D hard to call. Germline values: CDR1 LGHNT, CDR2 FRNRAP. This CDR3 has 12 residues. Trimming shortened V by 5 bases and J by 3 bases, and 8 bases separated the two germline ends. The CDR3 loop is CASGPYNYEQYF. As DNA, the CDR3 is TGTGCTAGTGGTCCTTACAACTACGAGCAGTACTTC.

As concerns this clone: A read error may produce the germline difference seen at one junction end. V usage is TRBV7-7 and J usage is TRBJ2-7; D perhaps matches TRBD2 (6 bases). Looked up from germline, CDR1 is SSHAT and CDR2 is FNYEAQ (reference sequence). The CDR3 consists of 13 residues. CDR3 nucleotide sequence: TGTGCTAGCAGCTTAGCGGAGGGAGGAGAGCAGTACTTC. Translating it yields CASSLAEGGEQYF.

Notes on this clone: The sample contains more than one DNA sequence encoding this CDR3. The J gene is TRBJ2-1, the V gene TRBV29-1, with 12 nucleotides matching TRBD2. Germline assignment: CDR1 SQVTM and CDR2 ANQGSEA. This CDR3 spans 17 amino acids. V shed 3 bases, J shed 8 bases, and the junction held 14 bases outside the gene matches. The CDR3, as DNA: TGCAGCGTTGACAAATTCGCAACTAGCGGGGGGCGGGATGAGCAGTTCTTC. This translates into CSVDKFATSGGRDEQFF.

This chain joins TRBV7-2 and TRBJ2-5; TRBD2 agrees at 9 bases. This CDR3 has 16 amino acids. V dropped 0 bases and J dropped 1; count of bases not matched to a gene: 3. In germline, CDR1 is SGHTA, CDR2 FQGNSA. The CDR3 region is CASSLAQRGVQETQYF. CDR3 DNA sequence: TGTGCCAGCAGCTTAGCGCAGCGGGGGGTCCAAGAGACCCAGTACTTC. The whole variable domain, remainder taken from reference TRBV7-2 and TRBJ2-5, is GAGVSQSPSNKVTEKGKDVELRCDPISGHTALYWYRQSLGQGLEFLIYFQGNSAPDKSGLPSDRFSAERTGGSVSTLTIQRTQQEDSAVYLCASSLAQRGVQETQYFGPGTRLLVL.

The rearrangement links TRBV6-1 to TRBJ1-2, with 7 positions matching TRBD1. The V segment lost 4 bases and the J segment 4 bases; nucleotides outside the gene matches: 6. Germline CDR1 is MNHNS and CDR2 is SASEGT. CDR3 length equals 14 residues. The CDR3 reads CASSGGRDSYGYTF. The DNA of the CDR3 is TGTGCCAGCAGTGGGGGACGGGACAGCTATGGCTACACCTTC.

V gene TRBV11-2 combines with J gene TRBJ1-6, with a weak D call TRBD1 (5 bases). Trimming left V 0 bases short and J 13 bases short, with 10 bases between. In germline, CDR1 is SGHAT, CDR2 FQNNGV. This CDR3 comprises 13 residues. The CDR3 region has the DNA TGTGCCAGCAGCTTAGAACCGGGGGGTCCCCTCCACTTT. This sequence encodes CASSLEPGGPLHF. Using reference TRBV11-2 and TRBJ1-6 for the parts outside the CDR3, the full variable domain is EAGVAQSPRYKIIEKRQSVAFWCNPISGHATLYWYQQILGQGPKLLIQFQNNGVVDDSQLPKDRFSAERLKGVDSTLKIQPAKLEDSAVYLCASSLEPGGPLHFGNGTRLTVT.

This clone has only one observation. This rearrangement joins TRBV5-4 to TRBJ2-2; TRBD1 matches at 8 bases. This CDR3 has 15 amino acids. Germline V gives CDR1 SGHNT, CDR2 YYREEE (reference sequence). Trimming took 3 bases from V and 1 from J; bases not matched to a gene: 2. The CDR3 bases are TGTGCCAGCAGCTCTGGGACAGGGAACACCGGGGAGCTGTTTTTT. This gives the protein CASSSGTGNTGELFF.

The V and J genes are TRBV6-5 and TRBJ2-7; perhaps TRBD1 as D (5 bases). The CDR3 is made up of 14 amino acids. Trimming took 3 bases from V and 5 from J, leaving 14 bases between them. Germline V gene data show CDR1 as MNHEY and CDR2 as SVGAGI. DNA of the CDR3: TGTGCCAGCAGTTATCAGGGCCTGACGAACGAGCAGTACTTC. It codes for CASSYQGLTNEQYF.

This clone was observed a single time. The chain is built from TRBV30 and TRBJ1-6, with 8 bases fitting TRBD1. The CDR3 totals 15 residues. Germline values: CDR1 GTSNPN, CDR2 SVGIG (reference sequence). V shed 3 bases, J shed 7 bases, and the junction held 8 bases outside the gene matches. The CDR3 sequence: CAWSGSGQVNSPLHF. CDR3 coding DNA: TGTGCCTGGAGCGGGTCGGGACAGGTCAATTCACCCCTCCACTTT.

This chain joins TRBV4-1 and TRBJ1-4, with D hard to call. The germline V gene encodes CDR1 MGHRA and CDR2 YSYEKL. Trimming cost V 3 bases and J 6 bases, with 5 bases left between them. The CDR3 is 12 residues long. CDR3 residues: CASSHPYEKLFF. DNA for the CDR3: TGCGCCAGCAGCCATCCTTATGAAAAACTGTTTTTT.

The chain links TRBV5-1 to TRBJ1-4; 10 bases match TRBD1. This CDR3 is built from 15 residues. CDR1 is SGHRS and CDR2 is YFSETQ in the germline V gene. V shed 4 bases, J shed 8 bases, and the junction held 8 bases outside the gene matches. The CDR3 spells CASSPEGQGIEKLFF. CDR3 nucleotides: TGCGCCAGCAGCCCGGAGGGACAGGGGATCGAAAAACTGTTTTTT.

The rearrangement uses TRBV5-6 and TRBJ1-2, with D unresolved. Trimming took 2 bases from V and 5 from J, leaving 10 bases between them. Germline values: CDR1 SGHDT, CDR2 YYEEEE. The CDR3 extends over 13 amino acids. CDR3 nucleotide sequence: TGTGCCAGCAGCTTTAGAGATCATTATGGCTACACCTTC. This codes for CASSFRDHYGYTF.

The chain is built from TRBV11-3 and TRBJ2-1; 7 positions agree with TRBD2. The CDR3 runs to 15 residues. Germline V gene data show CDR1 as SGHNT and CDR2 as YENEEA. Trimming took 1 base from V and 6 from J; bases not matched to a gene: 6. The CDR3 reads CASSLGTRNSNEQFF. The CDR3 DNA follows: TGTGCCAGCAGCTTAGGGACTAGAAATTCCAATGAGCAGTTCTTC.

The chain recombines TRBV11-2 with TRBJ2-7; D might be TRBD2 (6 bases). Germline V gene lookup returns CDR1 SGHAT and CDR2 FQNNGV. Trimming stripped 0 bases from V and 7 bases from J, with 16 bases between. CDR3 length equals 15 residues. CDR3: CASSLDRVQGREQYF. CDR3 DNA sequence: TGTGCCAGCAGCTTAGATCGCGTACAAGGGAGGGAGCAGTACTTC.

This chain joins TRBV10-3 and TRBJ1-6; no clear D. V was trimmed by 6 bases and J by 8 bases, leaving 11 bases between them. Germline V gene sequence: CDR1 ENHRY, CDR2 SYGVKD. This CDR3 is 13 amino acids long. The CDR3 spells CAIRSTLDSPLHF. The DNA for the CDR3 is TGTGCCATCAGATCGACACTAGATTCACCCCTCCACTTT.

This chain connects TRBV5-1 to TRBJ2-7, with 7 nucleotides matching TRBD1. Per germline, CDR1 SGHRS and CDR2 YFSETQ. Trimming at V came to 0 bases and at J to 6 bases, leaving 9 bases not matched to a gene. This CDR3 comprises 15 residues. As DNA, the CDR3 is TGCGCCAGCAGCTTGGGAGACAGGGATGCTTCCGAGCAGTACTTC. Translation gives CASSLGDRDASEQYF.

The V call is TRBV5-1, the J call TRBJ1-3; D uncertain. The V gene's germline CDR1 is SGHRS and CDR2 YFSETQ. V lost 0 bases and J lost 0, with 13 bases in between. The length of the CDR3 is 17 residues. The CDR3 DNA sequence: TGCGCCAGCAGCTTGGGGGCAGCCCGGGGCTCTGGAAACACCATATATTTT. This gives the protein CASSLGAARGSGNTIYF.

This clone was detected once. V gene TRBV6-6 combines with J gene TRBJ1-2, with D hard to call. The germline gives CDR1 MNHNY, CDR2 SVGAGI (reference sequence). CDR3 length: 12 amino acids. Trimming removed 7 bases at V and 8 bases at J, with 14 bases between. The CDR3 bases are TGTGCCAGCAAGCCCGAAGTTATAGGCTACACCTTC. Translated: CASKPEVIGYTF.

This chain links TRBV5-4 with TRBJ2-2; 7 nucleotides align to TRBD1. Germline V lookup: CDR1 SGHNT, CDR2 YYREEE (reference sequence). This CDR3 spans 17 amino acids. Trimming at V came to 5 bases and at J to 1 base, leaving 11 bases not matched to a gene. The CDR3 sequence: CASSPGSGTVNTGELFF. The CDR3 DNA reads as TGTGCCAGCAGTCCTGGGTCGGGGACAGTGAACACCGGGGAGCTGTTTTTT.

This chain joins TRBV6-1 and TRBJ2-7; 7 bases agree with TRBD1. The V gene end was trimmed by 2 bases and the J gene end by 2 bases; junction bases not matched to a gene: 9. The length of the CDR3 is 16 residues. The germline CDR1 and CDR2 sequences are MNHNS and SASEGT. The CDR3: CASSESPGQSTYEQYF. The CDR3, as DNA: TGTGCCAGCAGTGAAAGCCCGGGACAGTCAACCTACGAGCAGTACTTC.

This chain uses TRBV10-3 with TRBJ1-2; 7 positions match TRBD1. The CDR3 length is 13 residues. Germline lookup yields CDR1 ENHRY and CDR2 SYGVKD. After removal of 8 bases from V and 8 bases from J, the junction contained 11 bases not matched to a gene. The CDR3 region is CAIALTGLEGYTF. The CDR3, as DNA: TGTGCCATCGCCTTGACAGGGTTGGAAGGCTACACCTTC.

In DNA, the CDR3 is TGTGCCAGCAGCGCCCTACAGAGTTCCATGAACACTGAAGCTTTCTTT. Its protein product is CASSALQSSMNTEAFF. The rearrangement uses TRBV9 and TRBJ1-1; D not certain. The CDR3 is 16 amino acids. V lost 3 bases and J lost 0, with 15 bases in between. CDR1 is SGDLS and CDR2 is YYNGEE in the germline V gene.

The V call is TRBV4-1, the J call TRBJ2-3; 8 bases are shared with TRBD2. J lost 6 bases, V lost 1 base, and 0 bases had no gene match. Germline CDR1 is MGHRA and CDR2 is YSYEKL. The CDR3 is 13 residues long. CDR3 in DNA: TGCGCCAGCAGCCAAGCGGGGGGGGATACGCAGTATTTT. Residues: CASSQAGGDTQYF.

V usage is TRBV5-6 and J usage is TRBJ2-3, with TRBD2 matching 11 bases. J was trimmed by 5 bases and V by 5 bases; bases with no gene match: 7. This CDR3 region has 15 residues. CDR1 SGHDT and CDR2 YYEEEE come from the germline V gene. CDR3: CASRLAGGPLDTQYF. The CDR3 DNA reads TGTGCCAGCAGGTTAGCGGGGGGGCCGTTAGATACGCAGTATTTT.

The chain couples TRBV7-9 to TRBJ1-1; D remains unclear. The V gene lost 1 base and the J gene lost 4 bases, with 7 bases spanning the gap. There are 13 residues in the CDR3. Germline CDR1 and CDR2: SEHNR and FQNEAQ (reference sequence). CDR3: CASSLERSTEAFF. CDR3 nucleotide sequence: TGTGCCAGCAGCTTAGAGCGAAGCACTGAAGCTTTCTTT.

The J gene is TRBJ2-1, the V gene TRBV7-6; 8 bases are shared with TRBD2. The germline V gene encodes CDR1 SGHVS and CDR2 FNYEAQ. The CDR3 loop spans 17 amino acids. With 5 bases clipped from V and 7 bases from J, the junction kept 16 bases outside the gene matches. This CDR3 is CASSPFLGGGPGNEQFF. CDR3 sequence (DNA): TGTGCCAGCAGCCCCTTTCTCGGGGGGGGCCCGGGGAATGAGCAGTTCTTC.

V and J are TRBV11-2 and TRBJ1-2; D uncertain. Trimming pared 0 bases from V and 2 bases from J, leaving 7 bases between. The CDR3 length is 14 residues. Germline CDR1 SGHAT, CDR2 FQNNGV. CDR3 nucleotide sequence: TGTGCCAGCAGCTTAGATCGAGGGAACTATGGCTACACCTTC. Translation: CASSLDRGNYGYTF.

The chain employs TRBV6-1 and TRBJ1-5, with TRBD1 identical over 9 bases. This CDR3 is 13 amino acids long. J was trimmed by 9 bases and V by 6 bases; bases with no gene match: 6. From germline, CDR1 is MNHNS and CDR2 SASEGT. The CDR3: CASRGGTGRPQHF. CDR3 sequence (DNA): TGTGCCAGCAGGGGGGGGACAGGGAGGCCCCAGCATTTT.